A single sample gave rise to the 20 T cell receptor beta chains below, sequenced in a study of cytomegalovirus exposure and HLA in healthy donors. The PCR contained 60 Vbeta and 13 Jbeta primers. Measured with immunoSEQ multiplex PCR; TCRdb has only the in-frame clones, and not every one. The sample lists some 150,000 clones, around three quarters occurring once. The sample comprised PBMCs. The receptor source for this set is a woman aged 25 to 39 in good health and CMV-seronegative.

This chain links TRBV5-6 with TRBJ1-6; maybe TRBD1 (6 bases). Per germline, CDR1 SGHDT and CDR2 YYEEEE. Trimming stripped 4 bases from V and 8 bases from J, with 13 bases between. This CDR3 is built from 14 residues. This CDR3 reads CASSPTPGDSPLHF. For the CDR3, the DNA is TGTGCCAGCAGCCCAACCCCAGGGGATTCACCCCTCCACTTT.

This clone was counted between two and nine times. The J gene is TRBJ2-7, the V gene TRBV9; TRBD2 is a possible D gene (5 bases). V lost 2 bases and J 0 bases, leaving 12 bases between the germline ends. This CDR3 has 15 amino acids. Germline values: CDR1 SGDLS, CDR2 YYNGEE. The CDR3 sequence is CASSVDPGSSYEQYF. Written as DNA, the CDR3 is TGTGCCAGCAGCGTGGACCCTGGGAGCTCCTACGAGCAGTACTTC.

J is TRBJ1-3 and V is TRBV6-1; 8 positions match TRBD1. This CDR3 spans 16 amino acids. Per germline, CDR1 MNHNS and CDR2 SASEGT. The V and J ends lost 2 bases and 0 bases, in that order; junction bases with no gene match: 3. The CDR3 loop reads CASSEWTGSSGNTIYF. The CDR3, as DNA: TGTGCCAGCAGTGAATGGACAGGGAGCTCTGGAAACACCATATATTTT.

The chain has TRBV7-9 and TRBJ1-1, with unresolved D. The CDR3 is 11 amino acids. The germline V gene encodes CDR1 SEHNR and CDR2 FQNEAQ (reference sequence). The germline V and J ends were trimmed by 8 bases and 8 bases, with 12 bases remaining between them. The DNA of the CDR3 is TGTGCCAGCGGTATGATGCGAGAAGCTTTCTTT. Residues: CASGMMREAFF.

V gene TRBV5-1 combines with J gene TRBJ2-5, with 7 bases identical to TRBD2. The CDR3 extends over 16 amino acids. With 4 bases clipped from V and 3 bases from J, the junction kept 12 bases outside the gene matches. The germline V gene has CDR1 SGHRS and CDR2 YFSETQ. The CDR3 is CASSPQLGDYKETQYF. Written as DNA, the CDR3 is TGCGCCAGCAGCCCCCAGTTAGGGGACTATAAAGAGACCCAGTACTTC.

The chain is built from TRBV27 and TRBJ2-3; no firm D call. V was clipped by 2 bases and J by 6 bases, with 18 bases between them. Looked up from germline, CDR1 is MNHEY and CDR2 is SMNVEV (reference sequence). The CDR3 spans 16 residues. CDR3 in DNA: TGTGCCAGCAGTTTAGTTAAGAGCCCCGTCGAGGATACGCAGTATTTT. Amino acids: CASSLVKSPVEDTQYF.

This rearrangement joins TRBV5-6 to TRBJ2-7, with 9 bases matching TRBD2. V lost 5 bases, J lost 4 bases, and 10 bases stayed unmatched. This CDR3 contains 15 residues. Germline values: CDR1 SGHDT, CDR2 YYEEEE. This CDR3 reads CASSQMAGGPYEQYF. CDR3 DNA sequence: TGTGCCAGCAGTCAGATGGCGGGAGGGCCGTACGAGCAGTACTTC.

Here the CDR3 DNA reads TGTGCCAGCGTTGCGGGGCGTTACAATGAGCAGTTCTTC. Protein sequence: CASVAGRYNEQFF. The rearrangement links TRBV28 to TRBJ2-1; weak D call: TRBD2 (6 bases). Germline-derived CDR1 and CDR2 are MDHEN and SYDVKM. CDR3 length: 13 amino acids. The V and J ends lost 8 bases and 4 bases respectively, with 12 bases between them.

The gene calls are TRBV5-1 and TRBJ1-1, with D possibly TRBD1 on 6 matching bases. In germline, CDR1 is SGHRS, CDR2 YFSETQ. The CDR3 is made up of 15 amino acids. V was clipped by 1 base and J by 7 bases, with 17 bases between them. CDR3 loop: CASSLIGREQGEAFF. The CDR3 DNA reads TGCGCCAGCAGCTTGATAGGACGGGAACAGGGTGAAGCTTTCTTT. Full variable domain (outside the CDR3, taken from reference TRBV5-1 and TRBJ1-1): KAGVTQTPRYLIKTRGQQVTLSCSPISGHRSVSWYQQTPGQGLQFLFEYFSETQRNKGNFPGRFSGRQFSNSRSEMNVSTLELGDSALYLCASSLIGREQGEAFFGQGTRLTVV.

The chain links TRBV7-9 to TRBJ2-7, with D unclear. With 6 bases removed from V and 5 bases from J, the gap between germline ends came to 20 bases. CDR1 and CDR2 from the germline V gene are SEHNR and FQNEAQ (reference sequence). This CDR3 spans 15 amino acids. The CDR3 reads CASSELTERWDEQYF. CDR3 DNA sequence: TGTGCCAGCAGTGAACTCACGGAGCGATGGGACGAGCAGTACTTC.

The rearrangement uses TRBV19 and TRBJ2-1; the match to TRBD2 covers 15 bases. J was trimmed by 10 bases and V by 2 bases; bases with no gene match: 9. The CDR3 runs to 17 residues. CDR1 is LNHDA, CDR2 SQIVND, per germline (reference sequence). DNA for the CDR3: TGTGCCAGTAGTATAAGGAGTGGGGGACTAGCGGGAGGAGAGCAGTTCTTC. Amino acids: CASSIRSGGLAGGEQFF. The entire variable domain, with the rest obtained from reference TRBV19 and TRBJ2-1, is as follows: DGGITQSPKYLFRKEGQNVTLSCEQNLNHDAMYWYRQDPGQGLRLIYYSQIVNDFQKGDIAEGYSVSREKKESFPLTVTSAQKNPTAFYLCASSIRSGGLAGGEQFFGPGTRLTVL.

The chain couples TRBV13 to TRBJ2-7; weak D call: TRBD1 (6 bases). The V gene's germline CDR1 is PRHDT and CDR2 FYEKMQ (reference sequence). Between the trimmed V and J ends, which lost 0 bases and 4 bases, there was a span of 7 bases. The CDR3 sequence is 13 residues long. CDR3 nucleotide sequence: TGTGCCAGCAGCTTAGGGCAGGGGTACGAGCAGTACTTC. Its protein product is CASSLGQGYEQYF. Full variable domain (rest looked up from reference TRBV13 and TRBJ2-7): AAGVIQSPRHLIKEKRETATLKCYPIPRHDTVYWYQQGPGQDPQFLISFYEKMQSDKGSIPDRFSAQQFSDYHSELNMSSLELGDSALYFCASSLGQGYEQYFGPGTRLTVT.

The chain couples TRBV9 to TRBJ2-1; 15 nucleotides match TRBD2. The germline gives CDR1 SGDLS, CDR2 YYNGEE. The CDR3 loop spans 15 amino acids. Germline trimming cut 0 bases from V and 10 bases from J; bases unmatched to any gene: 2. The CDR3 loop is CASSVEGLAGGEQFF. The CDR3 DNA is TGTGCCAGCAGCGTAGAGGGACTAGCGGGAGGAGAGCAGTTCTTC.

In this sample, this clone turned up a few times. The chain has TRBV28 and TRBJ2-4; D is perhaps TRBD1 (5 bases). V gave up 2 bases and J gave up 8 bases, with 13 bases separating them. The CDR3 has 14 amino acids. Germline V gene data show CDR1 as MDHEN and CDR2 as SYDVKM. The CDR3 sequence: CASSLGRAMDIQYF. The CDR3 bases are TGTGCCAGCAGTTTAGGCAGGGCGATGGACATTCAGTACTTC. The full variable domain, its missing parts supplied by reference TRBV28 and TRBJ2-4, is DVKVTQSSRYLVKRTGEKVFLECVQDMDHENMFWYRQDPGLGLRLIYFSYDVKMKEKGDIPEGYSVSREKKERFSLILESASTNQTSMYLCASSLGRAMDIQYFGAGTRLSVL.

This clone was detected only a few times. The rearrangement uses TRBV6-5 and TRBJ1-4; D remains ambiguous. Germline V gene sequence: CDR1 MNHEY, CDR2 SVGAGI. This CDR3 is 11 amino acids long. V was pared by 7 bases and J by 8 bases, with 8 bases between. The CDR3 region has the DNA TGTGCCAGCACCGATCGGGAAAAACTGTTTTTT. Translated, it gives CASTDREKLFF.

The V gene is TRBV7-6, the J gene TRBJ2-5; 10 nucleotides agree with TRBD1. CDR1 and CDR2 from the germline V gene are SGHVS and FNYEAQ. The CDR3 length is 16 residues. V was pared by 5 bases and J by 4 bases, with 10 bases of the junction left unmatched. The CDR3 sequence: CASSTPGQGSRETQYF. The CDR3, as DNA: TGTGCCAGCAGCACCCCGGGACAGGGGTCAAGAGAGACCCAGTACTTC.

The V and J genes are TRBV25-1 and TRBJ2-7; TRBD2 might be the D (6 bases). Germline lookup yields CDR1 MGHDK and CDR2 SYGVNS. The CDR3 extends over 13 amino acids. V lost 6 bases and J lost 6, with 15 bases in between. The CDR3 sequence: CASRSWAGGEQYF. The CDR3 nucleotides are TGTGCCAGCAGATCATGGGCCGGGGGCGAGCAGTACTTC.

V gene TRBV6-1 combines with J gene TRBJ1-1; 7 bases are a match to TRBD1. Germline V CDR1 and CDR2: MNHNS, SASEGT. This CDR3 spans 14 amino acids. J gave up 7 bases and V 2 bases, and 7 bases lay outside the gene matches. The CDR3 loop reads CASSERGGADEAFF. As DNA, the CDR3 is TGTGCCAGCAGTGAAAGAGGGGGCGCGGATGAAGCTTTCTTT.

The CDR3 bases are TGTGCCAGCAGTGAAAGGACAGTCAACTATAACTATGGCTACACCTTC. Protein sequence: CASSERTVNYNYGYTF. The chain joins TRBV6-1 to TRBJ1-2; maybe TRBD1 (6 bases). The CDR3 is 16 amino acids. V lost 2 bases and J lost 1, with 14 bases in between. The germline V gene has CDR1 MNHNS and CDR2 SASEGT.

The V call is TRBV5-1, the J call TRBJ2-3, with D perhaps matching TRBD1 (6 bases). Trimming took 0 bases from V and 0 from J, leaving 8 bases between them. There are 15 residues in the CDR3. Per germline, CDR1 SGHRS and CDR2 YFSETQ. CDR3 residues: CASSLEQGSTDTQYF. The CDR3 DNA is TGCGCCAGCAGCTTGGAGCAGGGGAGCACAGATACGCAGTATTTT.